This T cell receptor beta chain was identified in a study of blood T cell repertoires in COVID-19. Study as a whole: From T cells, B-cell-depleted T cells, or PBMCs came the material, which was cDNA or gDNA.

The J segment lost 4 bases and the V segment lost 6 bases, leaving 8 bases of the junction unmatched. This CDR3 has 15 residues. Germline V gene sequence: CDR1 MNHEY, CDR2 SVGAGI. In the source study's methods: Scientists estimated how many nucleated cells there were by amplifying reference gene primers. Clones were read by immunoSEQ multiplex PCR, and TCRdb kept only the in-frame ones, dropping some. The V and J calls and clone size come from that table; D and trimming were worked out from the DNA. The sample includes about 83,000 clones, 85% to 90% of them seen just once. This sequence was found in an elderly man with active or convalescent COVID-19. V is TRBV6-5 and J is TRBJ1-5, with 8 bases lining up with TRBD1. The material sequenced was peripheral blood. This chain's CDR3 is CASRGTGQGNQPQHF. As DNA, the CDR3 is TGTGCCAGCAGGGGGACAGGACAGGGTAATCAGCCCCAGCATTTT.